What follows are 20 T cell receptor beta chains derived from one specimen sequenced in a study of T-cell reconstitution after alpha-beta-depleted transplantation in children. Preparation of the TCRbeta library involved a method that used unique molecular identifiers. TCRdb used MiXCR to reprocess the PCR reads, holding one entry per CDR3 protein. This table has about 610,000 distinct CDR3 sequences, about 11% appearing once. The specimen comprised PBMCs from the stem cell graft donor, sampled from the stem cell graft. These receptor sequences come from a human donor who donated a stem cell graft to a child with acute myeloid leukemia.

The chain joins TRBV12-3 or TRBV12-4 to TRBJ2-1, with TRBD2 identical over 12 bases. The J segment lost 9 bases and the V segment lost 1 base, leaving 10 bases of the junction unmatched. This CDR3 has 17 amino acids. CDR3 coding DNA: TGTGCCAGCAGTTTAGGTGGGCTAGCGGGAGGGCATGGTGAGCAGTTCTTC. It codes for CASSLGGLAGGHGEQFF.

This clonotype was counted many times. V usage is TRBV29-1 and J usage is TRBJ2-1; a possible D gene is TRBD1 (6 bases). The germline CDR1 and CDR2 sequences are SQVTM and ANQGSEA. The length of the CDR3 is 14 residues. Trimming pared 6 bases from V and 3 bases from J, leaving 15 bases between. The CDR3 nucleotides are TGCAGCGTGGATAAGGGGGTTATCTACAATGAGCAGTTCTTC. It translates to CSVDKGVIYNEQFF.

This clonotype was recorded at least ten times. The chain employs TRBV27 and TRBJ1-1; D is possibly TRBD1 (5 bases). The CDR3 has 15 residues. Deletions cut 6 bases from V and 8 bases from J, with 22 bases between. Germline V gene sequence: CDR1 MNHEY, CDR2 SMNVEV (reference sequence). CDR3 sequence: CASRVGEGYPGEAFF. CDR3 nucleotides: TGTGCCAGCAGGGTTGGGGAGGGGTACCCGGGGGAAGCTTTCTTT.

This clonotype was seen many times. V gene TRBV5-8 combines with J gene TRBJ2-3; 7 bases map to TRBD1. Trimming cost V 1 base and J 2 bases; bases outside gene matches: 10. This CDR3 is 17 amino acids long. The V gene's germline CDR1 is SGHTS and CDR2 YDEGEE. The CDR3 is CASSLRGQVFYTDTQYF. The CDR3 bases are TGTGCCAGCAGCTTGCGAGGACAGGTTTTTTACACAGATACGCAGTATTTT.

This chain connects TRBV20-1 to TRBJ1-2; TRBD1 might be the D (6 bases). CDR1 and CDR2 (germline): DFQATT, SNEGSKA (reference sequence). There are 12 residues in the CDR3. Trimming pared 6 bases from V and 8 bases from J, leaving 16 bases between. CDR3 residues: CSATFGGQGYTF. The CDR3, as DNA: TGCAGTGCCACCTTTGGGGGGCAGGGCTACACCTTC.

In its sample, this clonotype was seen a few times. The CDR3 spells CATSRVAGAKNIQYF. In DNA, the CDR3 is TGTGCCACCTCCCGGGTAGCGGGGGCCAAAAACATTCAGTACTTC. The chain is built from TRBV15 and TRBJ2-4; 8 bases match TRBD2. V dropped 8 bases and J dropped 1; count of bases not matched to a gene: 7. The CDR3 loop spans 15 amino acids. Per germline, CDR1 LNHNV and CDR2 YYDKDF (reference sequence). The variable domain in full, completed from reference TRBV15 and TRBJ2-4, reads DAMVIQNPRYQVTQFGKPVTLSCSQTLNHNVMYWYQQKSSQAPKLLFHYYDKDFNNEADTPDNFQSRRPNTSFCFLDIRSPGLGDTAMYLCATSRVAGAKNIQYFGAGTRLSVL.

This clonotype was counted many times. The J gene is TRBJ2-1, the V gene TRBV28; 12 bases are shared with TRBD2. The junction had 1 base not matched to a gene; V was cut back by 3 bases and J by 1 base. The CDR3 runs to 16 residues. In germline, CDR1 is MDHEN, CDR2 SYDVKM. The CDR3: CASSFLAGGSYNEQFF. The CDR3 DNA follows: TGTGCCAGCAGTTTTCTAGCGGGAGGGTCCTACAATGAGCAGTTCTTC.

This clonotype was found many times. This chain uses TRBV20-1 with TRBJ2-1; D is possibly TRBD2 (6 bases). The germline CDR1 and CDR2 sequences are DFQATT and SNEGSKA (reference sequence). V shed 4 bases and J shed 2 bases, with 15 bases lying between them. This CDR3 comprises 15 residues. The CDR3 sequence is CSANTGGGTYNEQFF. The CDR3 DNA sequence: TGCAGTGCTAACACTGGCGGCGGGACCTACAATGAGCAGTTCTTC.

This clonotype turned up a few times. The V call is TRBV3-1, the J call TRBJ2-4, with a possible D match to TRBD1 (5 bases). Per germline, CDR1 LGHDT and CDR2 YNNKEL (reference sequence). V was clipped by 2 bases and J by 1 base, with 12 bases between them. This CDR3 is built from 16 residues. The CDR3 loop reads CASSQIQGRAKNIQYF. The DNA of the CDR3 is TGTGCCAGCAGCCAAATCCAGGGTCGGGCCAAAAACATTCAGTACTTC. Based on the CDR3 plus reference TRBV3-1 and TRBJ2-4, the full variable domain is DTAVSQTPKYLVTQMGNDKSIKCEQNLGHDTMYWYKQDSKKFLKIMFSYNNKELIINETVPNRFSPKSPDKAHLNLHINSLELGDSAVYFCASSQIQGRAKNIQYFGAGTRLSVL.

Note on this clonotype: An end of the junction differs from the germline gene, which may be a read error. The chain combines TRBV7-3 with TRBJ2-3; 14 bases agree with TRBD2. Per the germline V gene, CDR1 is SGHTA and CDR2 is FQGTGA. This CDR3 has 17 amino acids. The CDR3, as DNA: TGTGCCAGCAGCTTTTTAGGGACTAGCGGGAGCAGAGATACGCAGTATTTT. Amino acid sequence: CASSFLGTSGSRDTQYF.

The sample holds many counts of this clonotype. V usage is TRBV12-3 or TRBV12-4 and J usage is TRBJ2-7; D is unclear. V lost 2 bases to trimming and J lost 4 bases, with 6 bases between them. The CDR3 totals 12 residues. CDR3 sequence reads: CASSLRNYEQYF. The CDR3 DNA sequence: TGTGCCAGCAGTTTAAGAAATTACGAGCAGTACTTC.

The CDR3 sequence: CSVSAGTDTQETQYF. The CDR3 coding sequence is TGCAGCGTTTCCGCCGGGACAGATACCCAAGAGACCCAGTACTTC. The chain has TRBV29-1 and TRBJ2-5; the match to TRBD1 covers 7 bases. Trimming removed 5 bases from V and 1 base from J; junction bases left unmatched: 10. This CDR3 is 15 amino acids long. Germline V CDR1 and CDR2: SQVTM, ANQGSEA.

The chain joins TRBV18 to TRBJ1-1; D gene ambiguous. Trimming left V 4 bases short and J 1 base short, with 13 bases between. This CDR3 contains 15 residues. CDR1 and CDR2 (germline): KGHSH, LQKENI. CDR3: CASSRFRGGNTEAFF. In DNA, the CDR3 is TGTGCCAGCTCACGCTTCCGGGGAGGGAACACTGAAGCTTTCTTT.

In this sample, this clonotype turned up many times. The V and J genes are TRBV20-1 and TRBJ1-6; 9 bases agree with TRBD1. J gave up 0 bases and V 6 bases, and 9 bases lay outside the gene matches. The CDR3 loop spans 17 amino acids. Germline V gene lookup returns CDR1 DFQATT and CDR2 SNEGSKA (reference sequence). The CDR3 DNA sequence: TGCAGTGCCACTAGGACAGGGGCAAGCTCCTATAATTCACCCCTCCACTTT. Translated: CSATRTGASSYNSPLHF.

This clonotype was counted at least ten times. This chain links TRBV11-1 with TRBJ2-5, with TRBD2 matching 8 bases. V lost 2 bases to trimming and J lost 5 bases; unmatched junction nucleotides: 7. The germline CDR1 and CDR2 sequences are SGHAT and FQDESV (reference sequence). This CDR3 is 15 amino acids long. CDR3 sequence reads: CASSLRTSWWETQYF. The CDR3 region has the DNA TGTGCCAGCAGCTTACGGACTAGCTGGTGGGAGACCCAGTACTTC.

The chain is built from TRBV5-1 and TRBJ2-1; 12 bases are shared with TRBD1. The trim removed 4 bases at V and 7 bases at J, leaving 9 bases unmatched. The CDR3 covers 16 residues. Germline V lookup: CDR1 SGHRS, CDR2 YFSETQ. CDR3 coding DNA: TGCGCCAGCAGCCCCGCGGGACAGGGGGCACGTAATGAGCAGTTCTTC. Amino acid sequence: CASSPAGQGARNEQFF. The full variable domain, completed using reference TRBV5-1 and TRBJ2-1, is KAGVTQTPRYLIKTRGQQVTLSCSPISGHRSVSWYQQTPGQGLQFLFEYFSETQRNKGNFPGRFSGRQFSNSRSEMNVSTLELGDSALYLCASSPAGQGARNEQFFGPGTRLTVL.

This clonotype was seen at least ten times. CDR3 region: CSAPTGGPTNEKLFF. The CDR3 nucleotides read TGCAGTGCTCCCACAGGGGGTCCGACTAATGAAAAACTGTTTTTT. The V and J genes are TRBV20-1 and TRBJ1-4, with 8 bases fitting TRBD1. Germline V gene sequence: CDR1 DFQATT, CDR2 SNEGSKA (reference sequence). This CDR3 is 15 amino acids long. V lost 5 bases and J lost 2; bases outside the gene matches: 7.

This clonotype appeared a few times. The chain joins TRBV12-3 or TRBV12-4 to TRBJ1-6, with D unresolved. The CDR3 length is 14 residues. V lost 7 bases to trimming and J lost 5 bases, with 12 bases between them. For the CDR3, the DNA is TGTGCCAGCACCCCAGCCCTGGATAATTCACCCCTCCACTTT. Its protein is CASTPALDNSPLHF.

This clonotype was detected a few times. The J gene is TRBJ2-7, the V gene TRBV11-2, with TRBD2 matching 11 bases. CDR1 and CDR2 (germline): SGHAT, FQNNGV. The CDR3 totals 17 residues. Losses at the gene ends were 1 base for V and 3 bases for J; bases not matched to a gene: 8. The CDR3 reads CASSLVGSSGRRYEQYF. CDR3 nucleotide sequence: TGTGCCAGCAGCTTAGTAGGGTCTAGCGGGAGGCGCTACGAGCAGTACTTC.

This clonotype appeared many times. The V call is TRBV12-3 or TRBV12-4, the J call TRBJ1-3; D ambiguous. V lost 7 bases and J lost 4, with 14 bases in between. The length of the CDR3 is 14 residues. The CDR3 here is CASTARGSGNTIYF. In nucleotides, the CDR3 is TGTGCCAGCACCGCGAGAGGCTCGGGAAACACCATATATTTT.